What follows are 24 T cell receptor beta chains derived from one specimen sequenced in a study of CD8 T cells in ankylosing spondylitis. Whole-study findings and limits: A motif of roughly eight highly homologous TCR beta variants was seen as apparently characteristic of ankylosing spondylitis blood.

TCRdb reanalysed the 5' RACE reads using MiXCR and keeps one entry per CDR3 protein. In the table there are a few hundred thousand distinct CDR3 sequences, approximately 20% of which are singletons. Their recognized antigens are unknown. Sequenced input: blood, either unsorted or a sorted T cell fraction (not recorded which). The receptors were sampled from a male donor with ankylosing spondylitis.

The CDR3 nucleotides read TGTGCCAGCAGTTACCGCCTAGGGCGGAATGAGCAGTTCTTC. Translated: CASSYRLGRNEQFF. The gene calls are TRBV6-2 or TRBV6-3 and TRBJ2-1; no reliable D call. Germline loops: CDR1 MNHEY, CDR2 SVGEGT. The CDR3 spans 14 residues. V lost 2 bases, J lost 7 bases, and 12 bases lay in between.

The chain uses TRBV2 and TRBJ2-5; no clear D gene. Per germline, CDR1 SNHLY and CDR2 FYNNEI. The V end was cut by 7 bases, the J end by 2 bases, with 14 bases between. There are 14 residues in the CDR3. This chain's CDR3 is CASNEMTRQETQYF. CDR3 sequence (DNA): TGTGCCAGCAACGAAATGACAAGACAAGAGACCCAGTACTTC.

The chain carries TRBV5-1 and TRBJ2-7; TRBD2 matches at 10 bases. With 0 bases clipped from V and 2 bases from J, the junction kept 2 bases outside the gene matches. Germline CDR1 reads SGHRS; CDR2 reads YFSETQ. The CDR3 covers 15 residues. In DNA form, the CDR3 reads TGCGCCAGCAGCTTGGGGACTAGCGGAGCCTACGAGCAGTACTTC. Its protein is CASSLGTSGAYEQYF. Full variable domain (missing parts from reference TRBV5-1 and TRBJ2-7): KAGVTQTPRYLIKTRGQQVTLSCSPISGHRSVSWYQQTPGQGLQFLFEYFSETQRNKGNFPGRFSGRQFSNSRSEMNVSTLELGDSALYLCASSLGTSGAYEQYFGPGTRLTVT.

The chain joins TRBV5-1 to TRBJ2-3; D may be TRBD2 (6 bases). The CDR3 is made up of 14 amino acids. V lost 2 bases to trimming and J lost 3 bases, with 10 bases between them. Germline CDR1 reads SGHRS; CDR2 reads YFSETQ. The CDR3 spells CASSFPGRTDTQYF. In DNA, the CDR3 is TGCGCCAGCAGCTTTCCAGGGAGGACAGATACGCAGTATTTT.

The V gene is TRBV20-1, the J gene TRBJ2-1, with 10 bases fitting TRBD2. Per the germline V gene, CDR1 is DFQATT and CDR2 is SNEGSKA (reference sequence). V lost 2 bases, J lost 9 bases, and 4 bases stayed unmatched. The CDR3 runs 13 residues. CDR3 nucleotide sequence: TGCAGTGCTAGACTAGCGGGAGTGTTTGAGCAGTTCTTC. Residues: CSARLAGVFEQFF.

This chain uses TRBV5-1 with TRBJ1-2; TRBD1 aligns across 8 bases. Germline V gene data show CDR1 as SGHRS and CDR2 as YFSETQ. V shed 2 bases and J 6 bases; nucleotides not matched to a gene: 3. This CDR3 contains 13 residues. This CDR3 is CASSFGQGHGYTF. The CDR3 DNA is TGCGCCAGCAGCTTCGGACAGGGACATGGCTACACCTTC.

A few counts support this clonotype. The gene calls are TRBV7-2 and TRBJ2-3; a possible D gene is TRBD2 (6 bases). From germline, CDR1 is SGHTA and CDR2 FQGNSA. The CDR3 loop spans 16 amino acids. V shed 5 bases and J shed 1 base, with 16 bases lying between them. The CDR3 region is CASSPLNGRGTDTQYF. The CDR3 DNA reads TGTGCCAGCAGCCCCTTGAACGGGAGAGGCACAGATACGCAGTATTTT.

This clonotype has a count of ten or more. V and J are TRBV10-3 and TRBJ2-3, with D maybe TRBD1 (7 bases). The length of the CDR3 is 16 residues. Trimming shortened V by 0 bases and J by 5 bases, and 15 bases separated the two germline ends. The V gene's germline CDR1 is ENHRY and CDR2 SYGVKD. CDR3 nucleotides: TGTGCCATCAGTGAGTCTATGGCAGGGGGGCGAGATACGCAGTATTTT. Amino acids: CAISESMAGGRDTQYF.

The chain combines TRBV30 with TRBJ2-5; maybe TRBD1 (6 bases). Germline values: CDR1 GTSNPN, CDR2 SVGIG (reference sequence). CDR3 length: 12 residues. The germline V and J ends were trimmed by 1 base and 7 bases, with 10 bases remaining between them. The CDR3 DNA sequence: TGTGCCTGGAGTGGGGGGCGAGGGACCCAGTACTTC. Translating gives CAWSGGRGTQYF.

The chain has TRBV7-2 and TRBJ2-5, with TRBD1 matching over 8 bases. Germline CDR1 SGHTA, CDR2 FQGNSA. V trimming: 0 bases; J trimming: 5 bases; junction bases outside the gene matches: 5. The CDR3 consists of 15 residues. CDR3 in DNA: TGTGCCAGCAGCTTAGCGGGGCAGGGGGCCGAGACCCAGTACTTC. Amino acid sequence: CASSLAGQGAETQYF.

The rearrangement joins TRBV12-3 or TRBV12-4 to TRBJ2-3, with a tentative D call TRBD2 (6 bases). V lost 3 bases and J lost 4, with 17 bases in between. CDR3 length equals 16 residues. The CDR3 DNA follows: TGTGCCAGCAGTTTGAGTCTTGCGGGAAGGGCAGATACGCAGTATTTT. It codes for CASSLSLAGRADTQYF.

This clonotype showed up just a few times. This chain uses TRBV5-6 with TRBJ2-1; D is unresolved. Trimming shortened V by 4 bases and J by 6 bases, and 14 bases separated the two germline ends. Germline V gene sequence: CDR1 SGHDT, CDR2 YYEEEE. The CDR3 is 14 amino acids. The CDR3 DNA reads TGTGCCAGCAGCCTACCGACTTGGTCCAATGAGCAGTTCTTC. Its translation is CASSLPTWSNEQFF.

This clonotype was observed a handful of times. V usage is TRBV4-1 and J usage is TRBJ1-1; tentative D call: TRBD1 (6 bases). Germline V lookup: CDR1 MGHRA, CDR2 YSYEKL. The CDR3 covers 14 residues. Trimming cost V 4 bases and J 8 bases, with 17 bases left between them. The CDR3 reads CASSRPNREFEAFF. Written as DNA, the CDR3 is TGCGCCAGCAGCCGACCTAACAGGGAATTCGAAGCTTTCTTT.

The gene calls are TRBV11-2 and TRBJ2-1, with D hard to call. The germline V and J ends were trimmed by 6 bases and 2 bases, with 11 bases remaining between them. The CDR3 contains 14 residues. Germline lookup yields CDR1 SGHAT and CDR2 FQNNGV. The DNA for the CDR3 is TGTGCCAGCAGTTGGGGATCAACCTACAATGAGCAGTTCTTC. Protein sequence: CASSWGSTYNEQFF.

J is TRBJ2-7 and V is TRBV12-5; 7 positions agree with TRBD1. The CDR3 extends over 13 amino acids. J gave up 3 bases and V 6 bases, and 5 bases lay outside the gene matches. The germline CDR1 and CDR2 sequences are LGHNT and FRNRAP. This CDR3 is CASGRDSYYEQYF. The CDR3 DNA reads as TGTGCTAGTGGACGGGACAGCTACTACGAGCAGTACTTC.

This clonotype has only a few counts. The chain has TRBV9 and TRBJ2-2, with 13 bases identical to TRBD2. Germline CDR1 SGDLS, CDR2 YYNGEE. The trim removed 3 bases at V and 8 bases at J, leaving 10 bases unmatched. The CDR3 runs to 17 residues. In DNA, the CDR3 is TGTGCCAGCAGCGAGTCCTACGGGACTAGCGGGAAGGGGGAGCTGTTTTTT. Translating it yields CASSESYGTSGKGELFF.

V usage is TRBV28 and J usage is TRBJ2-7; TRBD1 is a possible D gene (6 bases). V lost 4 bases, J lost 4 bases, and 11 bases lay in between. Germline assignment: CDR1 MDHEN and CDR2 SYDVKM. CDR3 size: 13 residues. CDR3 sequence: CASSSYRAYEQYF. For the CDR3, the DNA is TGTGCCAGCAGTTCCTACAGGGCGTACGAGCAGTACTTC.

V usage is TRBV29-1 and J usage is TRBJ2-6; D unresolved. The CDR3 has 13 residues. The V end was cut by 5 bases, the J end by 4 bases, with 9 bases between. Germline CDR1 SQVTM, CDR2 ANQGSEA. CDR3 nucleotides: TGCAGCGTTTCCCCCACGGGGGCCAACGTCCTGACTTTC. Its translation is CSVSPTGANVLTF.

J is TRBJ2-7 and V is TRBV25-1; 10 bases match TRBD1. Germline V gives CDR1 MGHDK, CDR2 SYGVNS. This CDR3 contains 15 residues. V was pared by 7 bases and J by 6 bases, with 12 bases of the junction left unmatched. Here the CDR3 DNA reads TGTGCCAGCAAGCAATCCGGGACAGGGGTGGGCGAGCAGTACTTC. Encoded protein: CASKQSGTGVGEQYF.

The chain recombines TRBV9 with TRBJ2-7; 10 nucleotides match TRBD2. The germline V gene has CDR1 SGDLS and CDR2 YYNGEE. CDR3 length: 20 residues. With V trimmed by 4 bases and J by 0 bases, 19 bases remained unmatched. The CDR3 here is CASSRGGGGLAVHSSYEQYF. CDR3 nucleotides: TGTGCCAGCAGCCGTGGTGGGGGAGGACTAGCGGTCCATAGCTCCTACGAGCAGTACTTC.

The chain carries TRBV7-9 and TRBJ2-1; D is unclear. Germline lookup yields CDR1 SEHNR and CDR2 FQNEAQ (reference sequence). The CDR3 runs to 13 residues. V lost 0 bases to trimming and J lost 9 bases, with 9 bases between them. The CDR3 nucleotides read TGTGCCAGCAGCTTAGCGGCAGCCAGTGAGCAGTTCTTC. This encodes CASSLAAASEQFF.

This clonotype was detected only a few times. The genes are TRBV11-1 and TRBJ1-3; possible D gene TRBD1, 5 bases. Trimming removed 5 bases from V and 4 bases from J, with 27 bases in between. The CDR3 extends over 19 amino acids. Germline CDR1 reads SGHAT; CDR2 reads FQDESV (reference sequence). In DNA form, the CDR3 reads TGTGCCAGCAGCCAACTCTCACAGGTTCTCTCTATCCCAGGAAACACCATATATTTT. It specifies CASSQLSQVLSIPGNTIYF.

The chain employs TRBV7-9 and TRBJ2-7; tentative D call: TRBD1 (8 bases). CDR3 length: 17 amino acids. Germline V gene sequence: CDR1 SEHNR, CDR2 FQNEAQ (reference sequence). The V gene lost 2 bases and the J gene lost 1 base, with 18 bases spanning the gap. The CDR3 bases are TGTGCCAGCAGCTTATATGGGAGCGGGGACAGGTCCTACGAGCAGTACTTC. Its protein is CASSLYGSGDRSYEQYF.

The chain has TRBV9 and TRBJ2-5; possible D gene TRBD2, 6 bases. This CDR3 is 16 amino acids long. Germline values: CDR1 SGDLS, CDR2 YYNGEE. Trimming cost V 1 base and J 1 base, with 14 bases left between them. This chain's CDR3 is CASSVRPLGGQETQYF. CDR3 coding DNA: TGTGCCAGCAGCGTACGCCCCCTGGGGGGCCAAGAGACCCAGTACTTC.